A single sample gave rise to the 24 T cell receptor beta chains below, sequenced in a study of long-term antiretroviral therapy in people with HIV (dated by TCRdb to 2022 to 2024). The immunoSEQ hsTCRB v3.0 assay was used at survey level resolution to sequence the TRB variable region. In TCRdb, the immuneACCESS table is reduced to in-frame sequences with V and J assigned. These tables do not hold every clone; where another copy was compared, an unresolved V gene accounts for under half, and the others remain unexplained. This sample comprises tens of thousands of clones, 80% to 90% of them detected only once. The ten largest make up less than 5% of the sample. This specimen was unsorted PBMCs, taken 0.8 years before starting antiretroviral therapy. The source of these receptors is a man between 18 and 29 years old with HIV.

The J gene is TRBJ2-7, the V gene TRBV5-4; D unresolved. Germline V CDR1 and CDR2: SGHNT, YYREEE (reference sequence). The V end was cut by 4 bases, the J end by 2 bases, with 7 bases between. This CDR3 is built from 12 residues. This CDR3 reads CASSADAYEQYF. The CDR3 nucleotides read TGTGCCAGCAGCGCCGACGCCTACGAGCAGTACTTC.

The gene calls are TRBV5-1 and TRBJ2-5; D could derive from TRBD1 or TRBD2 (6 bases each). Trimming cost V 1 base and J 5 bases, with 9 bases left between them. The CDR3 sequence is 13 residues long. CDR1 is SGHRS, CDR2 YFSETQ, per germline. The CDR3: CASSLIGGETQYF. The CDR3 nucleotides read TGCGCCAGCAGCTTGATAGGGGGGGAGACCCAGTACTTC.

The table lists this clone with a count of one. The rearrangement joins TRBV6-1 to TRBJ1-5; 9 bases align to TRBD1. CDR1 is MNHNS, CDR2 SASEGT, per germline. This CDR3 spans 15 amino acids. V trimming: 6 bases; J trimming: 5 bases; junction bases outside the gene matches: 8. In DNA form, the CDR3 reads TGTGCCAGCAGCCTAGGGACAGGGCACGATCAGCCCCAGCATTTT. As protein: CASSLGTGHDQPQHF.

For the CDR3, the DNA is TGTGCCAGCAGCCGGCCGGGGGAAGGAGAAAAACTGTTTTTT. Protein: CASSRPGEGEKLFF. This chain links TRBV5-4 with TRBJ1-4, with D maybe TRBD1 (5 bases). Trimming left V 4 bases short and J 8 bases short, with 15 bases between. Germline lookup yields CDR1 SGHNT and CDR2 YYREEE (reference sequence). This CDR3 has 14 residues. Full variable domain (outside the CDR3, taken from reference TRBV5-4 and TRBJ1-4): ETGVTQSPTHLIKTRGQQVTLRCSSQSGHNTVSWYQQALGQGPQFIFQYYREEENGRGNFPPRFSGLQFPNYSSELNVNALELDDSALYLCASSRPGEGEKLFFGSGTQLSVL.

V is TRBV7-9 and J is TRBJ2-1; D possibly corresponds to TRBD2 (6 bases). The CDR3 has 14 residues. V was pared by 5 bases and J by 6 bases, with 14 bases between. Germline CDR1 reads SEHNR; CDR2 reads FQNEAQ (reference sequence). The CDR3 DNA sequence: TGTGCCAGCAGCGCAACCGGGACTTTCAATGAGCAGTTCTTC. It is translated as CASSATGTFNEQFF. Drawing the rest from reference TRBV7-9 and TRBJ2-1, the complete variable domain is DTGVSQNPRHKITKRGQNVTFRCDPISEHNRLYWYRQTLGQGPEFLTYFQNEAQLEKSRLLSDRFSAERPKGSFSTLEIQRTEQGDSAMYLCASSATGTFNEQFFGPGTRLTVL.

CDR3 coding DNA: TGTGCCAGCAGCCCCCCAGGCCCTGCCTACGAGCAGTACTTC. It encodes CASSPPGPAYEQYF. The gene calls are TRBV7-8 and TRBJ2-7; D is uncertain. CDR1 SGHVS and CDR2 FQNEAQ come from the germline V gene. This CDR3 is built from 14 residues. The V end lost 5 bases, the J end lost 2 bases, and 13 bases lay between the germline ends.

This chain uses TRBV4-2 with TRBJ2-5, with 13 nucleotides matching TRBD2. V was clipped by 0 bases and J by 5 bases; unmatched bases: 3. Germline lookup yields CDR1 LGHNA and CDR2 YNFKEQ. This CDR3 region has 16 residues. CDR3 region: CASSQEGTSGIETQYF. The CDR3 nucleotides read TGTGCCAGCAGCCAAGAAGGGACTAGCGGGATTGAGACCCAGTACTTC.

This chain links TRBV2 with TRBJ2-7; possibly TRBD1 for D (6 bases). Germline values: CDR1 SNHLY, CDR2 FYNNEI. The CDR3 runs 13 residues. The V and J ends lost 6 bases and 4 bases respectively, with 13 bases between them. In DNA form, the CDR3 reads TGTGCCAGCAGCTCCGGGACATTGTACGAGCAGTACTTC. This sequence encodes CASSSGTLYEQYF.

The V and J genes are TRBV6-1 and TRBJ1-1; no clear D gene. This CDR3 has 13 amino acids. Deletions cut 8 bases from V and 2 bases from J, with 12 bases between. CDR1 is MNHNS and CDR2 is SASEGT in the germline V gene. In DNA, the CDR3 is TGTGCCAGCGACATCTCCTTAAACACTGAAGCTTTCTTT. Its translation: CASDISLNTEAFF.

This chain uses TRBV19 with TRBJ2-5, with D perhaps TRBD1 (5 bases). The CDR3 consists of 14 residues. CDR1 is LNHDA and CDR2 is SQIVND in the germline V gene (reference sequence). V lost 6 bases to trimming and J lost 2 bases, with 13 bases between them. CDR3: CASSSFTGQETQYF. In DNA form, the CDR3 reads TGTGCCAGTAGCTCCTTCACAGGACAAGAGACCCAGTACTTC.

V usage is TRBV19 and J usage is TRBJ1-1, with a weak D call TRBD1 (5 bases). The CDR3 sequence is 13 residues long. Germline CDR1 is LNHDA and CDR2 is SQIVND (reference sequence). The ends were cut back, 1 base at V and 4 bases at J, with 7 bases in the middle. CDR3 bases: TGTGCCAGTAGTATAGCAGGGTCCACTGAAGCTTTCTTT. Encoded protein: CASSIAGSTEAFF.

V and J are TRBV10-3 and TRBJ2-3; D is perhaps TRBD2 (6 bases). V was shortened by 1 base and J by 6 bases, with 14 bases between the two germline ends. The length of the CDR3 is 15 residues. Germline V gene sequence: CDR1 ENHRY, CDR2 SYGVKD. The CDR3 DNA follows: TGTGCCATCAGTGAGTTCCCGGGAGTCGGGGATACGCAGTATTTT. This encodes CAISEFPGVGDTQYF.

The chain carries TRBV20-1 and TRBJ2-5; D gene uncertain. The V and J ends lost 5 bases and 5 bases respectively, with 9 bases between them. The CDR3 extends over 11 amino acids. Germline-derived CDR1 and CDR2 are DFQATT and SNEGSKA (reference sequence). In DNA form, the CDR3 reads TGCAGTGCTTGGATCCTGGAGACCCAGTACTTC. This encodes CSAWILETQYF.

The V gene is TRBV5-1, the J gene TRBJ2-1; weak D call: TRBD2 (7 bases). Germline V gene lookup returns CDR1 SGHRS and CDR2 YFSETQ. CDR3 size: 15 residues. V was clipped by 0 bases and J by 4 bases, with 11 bases between them. CDR3 DNA: TGCGCCAGCAGCTTGGAGGGGGGGGCTTACAATGAGCAGTTCTTC. Translated: CASSLEGGAYNEQFF.

V is TRBV11-2 and J is TRBJ1-2; 12 bases agree with TRBD1. The CDR3 length is 16 residues. Germline CDR1 and CDR2: SGHAT and FQNNGV. After removal of 1 base from V and 4 bases from J, the junction contained 4 bases not matched to a gene. CDR3 region: CASSLGGTGGIYGYTF. The CDR3 nucleotides are TGTGCCAGCAGCTTAGGCGGGACAGGGGGCATCTATGGCTACACCTTC.

This clone was detected only once. The chain recombines TRBV11-2 with TRBJ2-1; 7 bases fit TRBD2. Per germline, CDR1 SGHAT and CDR2 FQNNGV. Trimming took 5 bases from V and 8 from J; bases not matched to a gene: 15. This CDR3 region has 16 residues. CDR3 DNA sequence: TGTGCCAGCAGCGGGGGAGTAGGGACTATTTTCGATGAGCAGTTCTTC. This sequence encodes CASSGGVGTIFDEQFF.

The chain recombines TRBV29-1 with TRBJ1-1, with no clear D. The V gene's germline CDR1 is SQVTM and CDR2 ANQGSEA. This CDR3 region has 13 residues. The V end lost 7 bases, the J end lost 1 base, and 13 bases lay between the germline ends. The CDR3 DNA reads as TGCAGCGCCCTCGGCGAAGCGAACACTGAAGCTTTCTTT. Protein product: CSALGEANTEAFF.

This rearrangement joins TRBV6-4 to TRBJ1-5, with no clear D. Trimming removed 5 bases at V and 6 bases at J, with 11 bases between. This CDR3 comprises 13 residues. Germline values: CDR1 MRHNA, CDR2 SNTAGT. The CDR3: CASSLRWGQPQHF. CDR3 sequence (DNA): TGTGCCAGCAGTCTCCGCTGGGGTCAGCCCCAGCATTTT.

V is TRBV18 and J is TRBJ2-5; D is unresolved. The length of the CDR3 is 14 residues. Trimming took 6 bases from V and 2 from J, leaving 13 bases between them. CDR1 KGHSH and CDR2 LQKENI come from the germline V gene. The chain's CDR3 is CASSRTPRQETQYF. The DNA for the CDR3 is TGTGCCAGCTCCCGGACGCCCCGTCAAGAGACCCAGTACTTC.

V is TRBV4-3 and J is TRBJ2-1; a possible D gene is TRBD1 (6 bases). This CDR3 is 16 amino acids long. V shed 3 bases and J shed 11 bases, with 23 bases lying between them. CDR1 and CDR2 from the germline V gene are LGHNA and YSLEER. The CDR3 here is CASSHSAGESTMKQFF. The CDR3 coding sequence is TGCGCCAGCAGCCACTCGGCAGGGGAATCTACAATGAAGCAGTTCTTC.

This chain uses TRBV7-2 with TRBJ2-7; 11 bases line up with TRBD2. This CDR3 has 15 residues. Trimming took 4 bases from V and 2 from J; bases not matched to a gene: 4. Germline assignment: CDR1 SGHTA and CDR2 FQGNSA. For the CDR3, the DNA is TGTGCCAGCAGCTCTGGACTAGCGGGCCCCTACGAGCAGTACTTC. Amino acid sequence: CASSSGLAGPYEQYF.

This clone came up once. The V call is TRBV9, the J call TRBJ2-3, with D perhaps being TRBD1 or TRBD2 (5 bases each). V shed 2 bases and J shed 1 base, with 5 bases lying between them. CDR3 length equals 13 residues. The germline V gene encodes CDR1 SGDLS and CDR2 YYNGEE. CDR3: CASSVGGTDTQYF. As DNA, the CDR3 is TGTGCCAGCAGCGTGGGGGGCACAGATACGCAGTATTTT.

The chain carries TRBV6-5 and TRBJ2-2; D gene unclear. From germline, CDR1 is MNHEY and CDR2 SVGAGI. Trimming pared 0 bases from V and 3 bases from J, leaving 5 bases between. The CDR3 extends over 14 amino acids. The CDR3, as DNA: TGTGCCAGCAGTTACTCGGGGTACACCGGGGAGCTGTTTTTT. It specifies CASSYSGYTGELFF.

CDR3: CASSPREGAKNIQYF. The CDR3 coding sequence is TGTGCCAGCAGTCCACGAGAGGGAGCCAAAAACATTCAGTACTTC. The rearrangement links TRBV6-5 to TRBJ2-4; D perhaps matches TRBD2 (5 bases). The CDR3 has 15 amino acids. Germline CDR1 is MNHEY and CDR2 is SVGAGI. V dropped 5 bases and J dropped 0 bases, with 11 bases sitting between them.